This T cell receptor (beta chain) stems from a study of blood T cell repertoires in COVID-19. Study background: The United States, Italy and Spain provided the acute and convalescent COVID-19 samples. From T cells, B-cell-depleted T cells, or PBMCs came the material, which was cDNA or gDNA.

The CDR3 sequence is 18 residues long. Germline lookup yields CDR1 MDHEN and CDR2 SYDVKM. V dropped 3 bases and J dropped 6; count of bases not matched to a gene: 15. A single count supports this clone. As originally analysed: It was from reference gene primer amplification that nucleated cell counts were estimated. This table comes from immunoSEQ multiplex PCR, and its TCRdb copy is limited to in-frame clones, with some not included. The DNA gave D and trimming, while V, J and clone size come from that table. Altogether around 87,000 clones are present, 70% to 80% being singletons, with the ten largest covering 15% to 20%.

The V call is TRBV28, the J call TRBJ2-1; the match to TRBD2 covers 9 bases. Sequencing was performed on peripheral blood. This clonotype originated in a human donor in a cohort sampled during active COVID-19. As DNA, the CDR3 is TGTGCCAGCAGTTTTAACAGGGGACGTGCGGGAGGGGGCAATGAGCAGTTCTTC. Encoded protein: CASSFNRGRAGGGNEQFF.